Sequencing of this T cell receptor beta chain was carried out in a study of shared clonotypes between healthy human individuals. The overall study: Researchers assigned three CD4 naive, three CD4 memory, two CD8 naive and one CD8 memory plate to each donor.

As to this clone: Its matching antigen is unknown.

CD4+ cells were split into CD45RA+ naive and CD45RA-negative memory subsets. Sequencing was at deep level. Using immunoSEQ multiplex PCR, the repertoire was profiled, and TCRdb retains in-frame clones only, with some absent. The table lists 2,500,000 or so clones, 90% to 95% of them singletons. Whole-study findings and limits: Although depth was large, rarefaction showed that sequencing of the sorted subsets was incomplete.

Material for sequencing was naive CD4+ T cells from PBMCs. Subset specified: CD45RA+ positively selected. This clonotype originated in a man aged 18 to 30 in good health. Some clones in this sample may be carry-over from other donors' samples.

The CDR3 sequence is CASRSTGEETQYF. The CDR3 DNA reads TGTGCCAGTAGATCTACAGGGGAAGAGACCCAGTACTTC. The rearrangement joins TRBV19 to TRBJ2-5; 7 bases align to TRBD1. The CDR3 sequence is 13 residues long. CDR1 is LNHDA, CDR2 SQIVND, per germline (reference sequence). V gave up 6 bases and J gave up 3 bases; unmatched junction bases: 4.